The TCR beta chain described here comes from a study of Ad26.COV2.S vaccination and SARS-CoV-2 variants. In the study overall: Intramuscularly, Ad26.COV2.S was given either once or twice, 56 days apart. The study, taken as a whole, reports: Placebo and vaccine recipients had non-spike TCR breadth that was similar.

In the case of this clone: What it binds is not known.

Treatment reported: about 20 received Ad26.COV2.S at low or high dose, single or two shots; 5 received placebo; per-sample allocation not given. Day 63 after the first vaccine or placebo injection was the time point for sampling. At a Boston site, the person donating was an adult of 18-55 years. Spike of the Wuhan-strain SARS-CoV-2 was expressed by an Ad26 vector, which formed the vaccine. The protocol was immunoSEQ multiplex PCR, while the TCRdb copy is restricted to in-frame clones and leaves out a portion. The data show about 680,000 clones, with about 89% seen just once and about 1.5% held by the top ten. CDR3 length: 17 amino acids. Germline loops: CDR1 MGHDK, CDR2 SYGVNS. Trimming cost V 1 base and J 4 bases, with 19 bases left between them.

This receptor was obtained from a person aged 18-60 years who received the Ad26.COV2.S COVID-19 vaccine or a placebo. The V gene is TRBV25-1, the J gene TRBJ1-2; possibly TRBD1 for D (6 bases). The input for sequencing was peripheral blood, taken in a trial of Ad26.COV2.S vaccine versus placebo. CDR3 coding DNA: TGTGCCAGCAGTGAATTGCGAGCGGGGGGCTGGAGCTATGGCTACACCTTC. It codes for CASSELRAGGWSYGYTF.